The 2 T cell receptor beta chains below all came from one sample that was sequenced in a study of CD8+CD57+ T cells in acquired aplastic anemia. Profiles of TCR beta VDJ and CDR3 were generated from a genomic DNA template. TCRdb redid the calling of the reads with MiXCR, one entry per CDR3 protein. In the table there are tens of thousands of distinct CDR3 sequences, around 50% of which are singletons. The sample was sorted CD4+, CD8+, or CD8+CD57+ T cells (not recorded which) from PBMCs. Receptors originate from a human donor in good health, serving as a control.

Concerning this clonotype: Possible read error: a much larger clone is one base away. The chain carries TRBV5-8 and TRBJ2-4; TRBD2 aligns across 7 bases. With V trimmed by 0 bases and J by 13 bases, 7 bases remained unmatched. Germline CDR1 is SGHTS and CDR2 is YDEGEE. The CDR3 consists of 13 residues. CDR3 bases: TGTGCCAGCAGCTTGGGGGCGGGAGTAGAGCAGTACTTC. This codes for CASSLGAGVEQYF. Based on the CDR3 plus reference TRBV5-8 and TRBJ2-4, the full variable domain is EAGVTQSPTHLIKTRGQQATLRCSPISGHTSVYWYQQALGLGLQFLLWYDEGEERNRGNFPPRFSGRQFPNYSSELNVNALELEDSALYLCASSLGAGVEQYFGAGTRLSVL.

This rearrangement joins TRBV19 to TRBJ2-2; D is perhaps TRBD1 (5 bases). The length of the CDR3 is 12 residues. Germline CDR1 LNHDA, CDR2 SQIVND (reference sequence). V was clipped by 4 bases and J by 8 bases, with 8 bases between them. The CDR3 DNA sequence: TGTGCCAGTAGTAGTGGGGCAGGGGAGCTGTTTTTT. Translated, it gives CASSSGAGELFF. Full variable domain (rest looked up from reference TRBV19 and TRBJ2-2): DGGITQSPKYLFRKEGQNVTLSCEQNLNHDAMYWYRQDPGQGLRLIYYSQIVNDFQKGDIAEGYSVSREKKESFPLTVTSAQKNPTAFYLCASSSGAGELFFGEGSRLTVL.